The 15 T cell receptor beta chains reported below all come from one sample, sequenced in a study of vaccination and CD4 T cells after COVID-19. The treatment: 10-day PBMC culture with coronavirus spike peptide pools or control peptides (ViraFEST assay). Which antigens these TCRs recognize remains unknown. CD4+ T cells that had been cultured provided DNA sequenced with the Oncomine TCR Beta short-read assay. In TCRdb, the PCR reads were re-called with MiXCR into one record per CDR3 protein. The sample lists 7,500 to 8,500 distinct CDR3 sequences; roughly 60% were seen once. Sequenced input: CD4+ T cells from blood, cultured in vitro. The receptor source for this set is a human donor who had recovered from COVID-19.

This chain connects TRBV11-3 to TRBJ1-1; D might be TRBD1 (6 bases). This CDR3 has 15 residues. Germline assignment: CDR1 SGHNT and CDR2 YENEEA. Trimming cost V 4 bases and J 0 bases, with 12 bases left between them. The CDR3 coding sequence is TGTGCCAGCAGCTCCCAGGGGACAATGAACACTGAAGCTTTCTTT. Translation: CASSSQGTMNTEAFF.

The V and J genes are TRBV6-2 or TRBV6-3 and TRBJ2-1; 8 positions agree with TRBD2. V gave up 10 bases and J gave up 4 bases; unmatched junction bases: 9. CDR3 length: 14 residues. Germline V lookup: CDR1 MNHEY, CDR2 SVGEGT. The CDR3 is CATQTGGPYNEQFF. CDR3 nucleotide sequence: TGTGCCACCCAGACGGGAGGGCCGTACAATGAGCAGTTCTTC.

This clonotype was observed a single time. V usage is TRBV11-3 and J usage is TRBJ1-6; D not resolved. This CDR3 region has 15 residues. Per germline, CDR1 SGHNT and CDR2 YENEEA. The V end was cut by 0 bases, the J end by 6 bases, with 9 bases between. Written as DNA, the CDR3 is TGTGCCAGCAGCTTAGATTCCGGCACTAATTCACCCCTCCACTTT. Its protein is CASSLDSGTNSPLHF.

The chain combines TRBV7-2 with TRBJ2-1; weak D call: TRBD2 (6 bases). The DNA end lines up better with TRBJ2-7; the J call may be wrong. The CDR3 is made up of 14 amino acids. Germline-derived CDR1 and CDR2 are SGHTA and FQGNSA. The CDR3 region has the DNA TGTGCCAGCAGCTTAGAGGCAGGGAGGTACGAGCAGTACTTC. Its protein product is CASSLEAGRYEQYF.

V gene TRBV28 combines with J gene TRBJ1-2; no definite D call. The CDR3 is made up of 15 amino acids. Germline-derived CDR1 and CDR2 are MDHEN and SYDVKM. Trimming left V 0 bases short and J 4 bases short, with 12 bases between. The CDR3 DNA reads as TGTGCCAGCAGTTTATGGGAGGGTAAGGGCTATGGCTACACCTTC. This gives the protein CASSLWEGKGYGYTF.

This sequence joins TRBV7-9 and TRBJ2-2, with TRBD2 matching over 7 bases. The CDR3 spans 17 residues. Germline lookup yields CDR1 SEHNR and CDR2 FQNEAQ (reference sequence). The trim removed 5 bases at V and 4 bases at J, leaving 13 bases unmatched. The CDR3 DNA reads TGTGCCAGCAGCCTAACAGCCGGGGGGATAGGCACCGGGGAGCTGTTTTTT. Amino acid sequence: CASSLTAGGIGTGELFF. The whole variable domain, filled in from reference TRBV7-9 and TRBJ2-2, reads DTGVSQNPRHKITKRGQNVTFRCDPISEHNRLYWYRQTLGQGPEFLTYFQNEAQLEKSRLLSDRFSAERPKGSFSTLEIQRTEQGDSAMYLCASSLTAGGIGTGELFFGEGSRLTVL.

The chain joins TRBV7-9 to TRBJ1-2; maybe TRBD1 (6 bases). Germline V gene lookup returns CDR1 SEHNR and CDR2 FQNEAQ (reference sequence). This CDR3 has 16 residues. Deletions cut 5 bases from V and 3 bases from J, with 19 bases between. In DNA, the CDR3 is TGTGCCAGCAGCCGGGGGCAGGGTTCGGTTGACTATGGCTACACCTTC. Its protein product is CASSRGQGSVDYGYTF. The complete variable domain, with remaining parts taken from reference TRBV7-9 and TRBJ1-2, reads DTGVSQNPRHKITKRGQNVTFRCDPISEHNRLYWYRQTLGQGPEFLTYFQNEAQLEKSRLLSDRFSAERPKGSFSTLEIQRTEQGDSAMYLCASSRGQGSVDYGYTFGSGTRLTVV.

The chain uses TRBV7-9 and TRBJ1-5; TRBD1 might be the D (5 bases). Germline-derived CDR1 and CDR2 are SEHNR and FQNEAQ (reference sequence). This CDR3 has 16 residues. V gave up 3 bases and J gave up 4 bases, with 16 bases separating them. The DNA for the CDR3 is TGTGCCAGCAGCTTTGGTGAGGAGAGGGGAAATCAGCCCCAGCATTTT. Amino acid sequence: CASSFGEERGNQPQHF. Based on the CDR3 plus reference TRBV7-9 and TRBJ1-5, the full variable domain is DTGVSQNPRHKITKRGQNVTFRCDPISEHNRLYWYRQTLGQGPEFLTYFQNEAQLEKSRLLSDRFSAERPKGSFSTLEIQRTEQGDSAMYLCASSFGEERGNQPQHFGDGTRLSIL.

The V gene is TRBV19, the J gene TRBJ1-5; 8 nucleotides align to TRBD1. The length of the CDR3 is 13 residues. Trimming took 5 bases from V and 7 from J; bases not matched to a gene: 4. From germline, CDR1 is LNHDA and CDR2 SQIVND (reference sequence). The CDR3 is CASSPAGGQPQHF. The CDR3 DNA reads as TGTGCCAGTAGTCCGGCAGGGGGCCAGCCCCAGCATTTT.

The genes are TRBV19 and TRBJ1-1; D not certain. Germline CDR1 and CDR2: LNHDA and SQIVND (reference sequence). CDR3 length: 12 residues. Trimming stripped 6 bases from V and 7 bases from J, with 12 bases between. The CDR3 coding sequence is TGTGCCAGTAGCCCACCTTCGAGTGAAGCTTTCTTT. It encodes CASSPPSSEAFF.

The chain carries TRBV24-1 and TRBJ2-5; D tentatively reads TRBD1 or TRBD2 (5 bases each). Germline lookup yields CDR1 KGHDR and CDR2 SFDVKD. Trimming removed 9 bases from V and 5 bases from J, with 12 bases in between. The CDR3 is 12 residues long. CDR3: CATGTDLETQYF. The CDR3 bases are TGTGCCACCGGGACGGATCTGGAGACCCAGTACTTC.

The CDR3 DNA follows: TGTGCCAGCAGCCCGACGGTGAACACTGAAGCTTTCTTT. This encodes CASSPTVNTEAFF. This sequence joins TRBV7-2 and TRBJ1-1; D is ambiguous. CDR3 length equals 13 residues. Germline values: CDR1 SGHTA, CDR2 FQGNSA. Deletions cut 5 bases from V and 0 bases from J, with 7 bases between.

The table lists this clonotype with a few counts. J is TRBJ1-2 and V is TRBV12-3 or TRBV12-4; D remains ambiguous. There are 13 residues in the CDR3. Trimming cost V 5 bases and J 8 bases, with 15 bases left between them. The DNA of the CDR3 is TGTGCCAGCAGTGCTTTGGGAGGTCAGGGCTACACCTTC. This codes for CASSALGGQGYTF.

The rearrangement joins TRBV27 to TRBJ1-1; 9 positions match TRBD1. The CDR3 is 13 amino acids. The J segment lost 4 bases and the V segment lost 7 bases, leaving 4 bases of the junction unmatched. Germline V lookup: CDR1 MNHEY, CDR2 SMNVEV (reference sequence). CDR3 loop: CASIKTGGTEAFF. The DNA for the CDR3 is TGTGCCAGCATTAAGACAGGGGGCACTGAAGCTTTCTTT.

The chain employs TRBV7-9 and TRBJ2-2; either TRBD1 or TRBD2 may fit D (5 bases each). Per germline, CDR1 SEHNR and CDR2 FQNEAQ (reference sequence). The CDR3 spans 16 residues. V lost 6 bases to trimming and J lost 3 bases, with 17 bases between them. The CDR3 region has the DNA TGTGCCAGCAGTTCTCCGCCCCCGGGACACACCGGGGAGCTGTTTTTT. Encoded protein: CASSSPPPGHTGELFF.